The 22 T cell receptor beta chains presented below share a single source sample, sequenced in a study of blood T cells in healthy people across ages. Through a sample-barcoded 5' primer and a J-beta primer mix, a second PCR was run for about 6 to 11 cycles. TCRdb re-called the 5' RACE reads through MiXCR, storing one row per CDR3 protein. Among roughly 1.9 million distinct CDR3 sequences listed, roughly two fifths were seen once. The sample taken for sequencing was blood. The receptors were sampled from a human donor in good health.

This chain links TRBV20-1 with TRBJ2-3; 8 nucleotides line up with TRBD2. The CDR3 is made up of 14 amino acids. CDR1 and CDR2 from the germline V gene are DFQATT and SNEGSKA (reference sequence). The CDR3 reads CSWVAGTSTDTQYF. The CDR3 DNA reads as TGCTCGTGGGTAGCGGGGACTAGCACAGATACGCAGTATTTT.

This clonotype has only a few counts. The chain combines TRBV25-1 with TRBJ2-3; D may correspond to TRBD1 or TRBD2 (5 bases each). The ends were cut back, 1 base at V and 0 bases at J, with 14 bases in the middle. The CDR3 covers 17 residues. Germline V lookup: CDR1 MGHDK, CDR2 SYGVNS. CDR3 protein: CASSEFFRGPSTDTQYF. Here the CDR3 DNA reads TGTGCCAGCAGTGAATTCTTCCGGGGCCCTAGCACAGATACGCAGTATTTT.

The chain is built from TRBV20-1 and TRBJ2-3; D perhaps matches TRBD2 (5 bases). The germline gives CDR1 DFQATT, CDR2 SNEGSKA (reference sequence). The V end lost 4 bases, the J end lost 0 bases, and 8 bases lay between the germline ends. The CDR3 is 13 residues long. As DNA, the CDR3 is TGCAGTGCTACGAGGGATAGCACAGATACGCAGTATTTT. Its protein product is CSATRDSTDTQYF.

The chain links TRBV7-9 to TRBJ1-2; no clear D. Germline CDR1 is SEHNR and CDR2 is FQNEAQ (reference sequence). Trimming stripped 2 bases from V and 5 bases from J, with 15 bases between. The CDR3 totals 15 residues. This CDR3 is CASSLWQAGTYGYTF. The CDR3 DNA sequence: TGTGCCAGCAGCTTATGGCAGGCCGGTACTTATGGCTACACCTTC.

Many counts were recorded for this clonotype. The rearrangement uses TRBV4-3 and TRBJ1-2, with a tentative D call TRBD1 (6 bases). Trimming removed 0 bases from V and 4 bases from J, with 18 bases in between. This CDR3 is 17 amino acids long. Germline values: CDR1 LGHNA, CDR2 YSLEER. This CDR3 reads CASSQDRGTLGPYGYTF. CDR3 bases: TGCGCCAGCAGCCAAGATAGGGGGACCCTGGGGCCCTATGGCTACACCTTC.

This sequence joins TRBV7-2 and TRBJ2-1; D is ambiguous. The CDR3 contains 15 residues. The ends were cut back, 1 base at V and 4 bases at J, with 11 bases in the middle. From germline, CDR1 is SGHTA and CDR2 FQGNSA. The CDR3 DNA follows: TGTGCCAGCAGCTTAGATTTAGGTATATACAATGAGCAGTTCTTC. Translation: CASSLDLGIYNEQFF. The full variable domain, with the rest looked up from reference TRBV7-2 and TRBJ2-1, is GAGVSQSPSNKVTEKGKDVELRCDPISGHTALYWYRQSLGQGLEFLIYFQGNSAPDKSGLPSDRFSAERTGGSVSTLTIQRTQQEDSAVYLCASSLDLGIYNEQFFGPGTRLTVL.

The rearrangement links TRBV20-1 to TRBJ1-5, with D hard to call. Germline values: CDR1 DFQATT, CDR2 SNEGSKA (reference sequence). Trimming removed 3 bases from V and 4 bases from J, with 16 bases in between. The CDR3 runs 15 residues. The CDR3 DNA sequence: TGCAGTGCTAGGGTAGAGCAAGGCGGGAATCAGCCCCAGCATTTT. Protein product: CSARVEQGGNQPQHF.

This clonotype came up a few times. The gene calls are TRBV20-1 and TRBJ1-6; no definite D call. Germline V gene data show CDR1 as DFQATT and CDR2 as SNEGSKA (reference sequence). The CDR3 runs to 16 residues. Trimming pared 1 base from V and 0 bases from J, leaving 10 bases between. The CDR3 DNA reads as TGCAGTGCTAGAGCCCTAGGGAGCTCCTATAATTCACCCCTCCACTTT. This gives the protein CSARALGSSYNSPLHF.

The chain employs TRBV6-1 and TRBJ1-2, with D possibly being TRBD1 (5 bases). Germline assignment: CDR1 MNHNS and CDR2 SASEGT. This CDR3 region has 15 residues. The V and J ends lost 6 bases and 8 bases respectively, with 22 bases between them. The CDR3 here is CASSPTVVGAQGYTF. The CDR3 DNA sequence: TGTGCCAGCAGCCCAACGGTGGTAGGGGCGCAGGGCTACACCTTC.

This chain joins TRBV29-1 and TRBJ2-5; a possible D gene is TRBD1 (5 bases). This CDR3 spans 13 amino acids. With 3 bases removed from V and 1 base from J, the gap between germline ends came to 9 bases. The germline V gene has CDR1 SQVTM and CDR2 ANQGSEA. CDR3 region: CSVDPRGQETQYF. CDR3 DNA sequence: TGCAGCGTTGACCCTAGGGGCCAAGAGACCCAGTACTTC.

This clonotype was seen ten or more times. The chain couples TRBV29-1 to TRBJ1-2; 9 nucleotides agree with TRBD1. Germline V lookup: CDR1 SQVTM, CDR2 ANQGSEA. The V segment lost 6 bases and the J segment 7 bases; nucleotides outside the gene matches: 6. The CDR3 consists of 12 residues. CDR3 sequence: CSVADRGGGYTF. CDR3 in DNA: TGCAGCGTCGCGGACAGGGGCGGTGGCTACACCTTC.

V and J are TRBV4-3 and TRBJ1-5; D is possibly TRBD1 (5 bases). The germline V and J ends were trimmed by 3 bases and 0 bases, with 9 bases remaining between them. The CDR3 covers 15 residues. Germline values: CDR1 LGHNA, CDR2 YSLEER. The CDR3 is CASSQGRVSNQPQHF. CDR3 bases: TGCGCCAGCAGCCAGGGCAGGGTTAGCAATCAGCCCCAGCATTTT.

The chain links TRBV5-5 to TRBJ2-4; D gene unclear. The J call may be mistaken, given a closer DNA end match to TRBJ2-7. Germline V lookup: CDR1 SGHKS, CDR2 YYEKEE (reference sequence). CDR3 length: 16 residues. The CDR3, as DNA: TGTGCCAGCAGCTCGACCCTCACGGTTAGGCCCTACGAGCAGTACTTC. Its protein product is CASSSTLTVRPYEQYF.

The genes are TRBV12-3 or TRBV12-4 and TRBJ2-5; D uncertain. V was shortened by 6 bases and J by 3 bases, with 11 bases between the two germline ends. The CDR3 has 13 residues. This CDR3 reads CASSGPTKETQYF. Written as DNA, the CDR3 is TGTGCCAGCAGCGGACCTACAAAAGAGACCCAGTACTTC.

J is TRBJ1-1 and V is TRBV7-2; TRBD1 is a possible D gene (6 bases). Germline lookup yields CDR1 SGHTA and CDR2 FQGNSA. V was trimmed by 2 bases and J by 1 base, leaving 11 bases between them. This CDR3 region has 15 residues. The CDR3 region is CASSLRRTANTEAFF. The CDR3 DNA sequence: TGTGCCAGCAGCTTACGCCGGACAGCGAACACTGAAGCTTTCTTT. The whole variable domain, filled in from reference TRBV7-2 and TRBJ1-1, reads GAGVSQSPSNKVTEKGKDVELRCDPISGHTALYWYRQSLGQGLEFLIYFQGNSAPDKSGLPSDRFSAERTGGSVSTLTIQRTQQEDSAVYLCASSLRRTANTEAFFGQGTRLTVV.

The sample holds a few counts of this clonotype. The V call is TRBV18, the J call TRBJ2-4, with TRBD1 identical over 9 bases. TRBJ2-7 matches the DNA end more closely, so the J call is doubtful. The length of the CDR3 is 14 residues. The V gene's germline CDR1 is KGHSH and CDR2 LQKENI. The CDR3 sequence is CASSPRQGGDEQYF. The CDR3 DNA follows: TGTGCCAGCTCACCACGACAGGGGGGGGACGAGCAGTACTTC.

The genes are TRBV5-5 and TRBJ2-1, with D tentatively TRBD1 or TRBD2 (5 bases each). CDR3 length equals 16 residues. The germline CDR1 and CDR2 sequences are SGHKS and YYEKEE (reference sequence). V lost 0 bases, J lost 10 bases, and 20 bases lay in between. CDR3 sequence: CASSLDEGLAAIEQFF. The CDR3 DNA follows: TGTGCCAGCAGCTTGGATGAGGGGCTAGCCGCCATCGAGCAGTTCTTC.

This clonotype was observed a handful of times. The chain links TRBV7-2 to TRBJ2-1; tentative D call: TRBD2 (5 bases). Germline-derived CDR1 and CDR2 are SGHTA and FQGNSA. The V and J ends lost 1 base and 4 bases respectively, with 17 bases between them. The length of the CDR3 is 17 residues. CDR3 bases: TGTGCCAGCAGCTTAGTTACGGGCCTAGCTTCTTACAATGAGCAGTTCTTC. Its protein is CASSLVTGLASYNEQFF.

This sequence joins TRBV2 and TRBJ2-1; 10 bases line up with TRBD1. In germline, CDR1 is SNHLY, CDR2 FYNNEI. CDR3 length: 18 amino acids. V gave up 5 bases and J gave up 9 bases; unmatched junction bases: 19. The CDR3 DNA sequence: TGTGCCAGCAGTATTTGGGGCATACCGGGACAGGGGATAGGTGAGCAGTTCTTC. Amino acid sequence: CASSIWGIPGQGIGEQFF.

Only a few counts were recorded for this clonotype. The gene calls are TRBV7-2 and TRBJ2-7; 10 nucleotides line up with TRBD2. With 2 bases clipped from V and 1 base from J, the junction kept 2 bases outside the gene matches. This CDR3 spans 15 amino acids. Looked up from germline, CDR1 is SGHTA and CDR2 is FQGNSA. The CDR3 DNA follows: TGTGCCAGCAGCTTAATTAGCGGGGGGTCCTACGAGCAGTACTTC. This codes for CASSLISGGSYEQYF.

The chain is built from TRBV13 and TRBJ2-5; D is undetermined. V was cut by 6 bases and J by 7 bases, with 12 bases left in between. CDR3 length: 12 amino acids. Germline V gene sequence: CDR1 PRHDT, CDR2 FYEKMQ (reference sequence). The CDR3 loop reads CASSPYRRTQYF. The CDR3 nucleotides are TGTGCCAGCAGTCCTTATAGGAGGACCCAGTACTTC. Using reference TRBV13 and TRBJ2-5 for the parts outside the CDR3, the full variable domain is AAGVIQSPRHLIKEKRETATLKCYPIPRHDTVYWYQQGPGQDPQFLISFYEKMQSDKGSIPDRFSAQQFSDYHSELNMSSLELGDSALYFCASSPYRRTQYFGPGTRLLVL.

The chain employs TRBV4-3 and TRBJ1-2; D is unclear. The V and J ends lost 0 bases and 2 bases respectively, with 7 bases between them. The CDR3 covers 14 residues. Germline V gene lookup returns CDR1 LGHNA and CDR2 YSLEER. The CDR3 spells CASSQDVENYGYTF. The CDR3 coding sequence is TGCGCCAGCAGCCAAGATGTAGAAAACTATGGCTACACCTTC.